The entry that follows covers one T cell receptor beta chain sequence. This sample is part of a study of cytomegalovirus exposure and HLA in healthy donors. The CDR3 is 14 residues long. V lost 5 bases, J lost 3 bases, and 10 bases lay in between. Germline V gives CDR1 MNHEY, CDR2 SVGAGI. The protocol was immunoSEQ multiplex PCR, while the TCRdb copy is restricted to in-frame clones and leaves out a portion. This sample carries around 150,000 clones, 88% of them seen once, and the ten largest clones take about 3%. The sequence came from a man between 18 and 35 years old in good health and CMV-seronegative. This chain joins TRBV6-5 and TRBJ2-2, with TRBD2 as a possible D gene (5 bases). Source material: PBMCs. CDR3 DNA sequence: TGTGCCAGCAGTATACGGGAATACACCGGGGAGCTGTTTTTT. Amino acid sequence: CASSIREYTGELFF.